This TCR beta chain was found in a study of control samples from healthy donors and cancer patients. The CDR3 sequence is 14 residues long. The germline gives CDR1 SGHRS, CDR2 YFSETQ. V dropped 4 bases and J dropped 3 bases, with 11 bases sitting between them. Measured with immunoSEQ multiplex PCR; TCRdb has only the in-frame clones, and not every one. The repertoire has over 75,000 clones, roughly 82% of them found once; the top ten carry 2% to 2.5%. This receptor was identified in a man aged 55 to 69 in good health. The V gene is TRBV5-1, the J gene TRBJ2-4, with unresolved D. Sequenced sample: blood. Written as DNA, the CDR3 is TGCGCCAGCAGCACGACAATCGGCAAAAACATTCAGTACTTC. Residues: CASSTTIGKNIQYF.